This record concerns one T cell receptor (beta chain) sequence. Its specificity is unknown. V was clipped by 6 bases and J by 7 bases; unmatched bases: 13. The CDR3 totals 15 residues. Germline CDR1 MNHNS, CDR2 SASEGT. The record originates from a study of cytomegalovirus exposure and HLA in healthy donors. Study-wide points: The authors later linked a missense DCLRE1C variant to TCR beta V- and J-gene trimming.

In the PCR, 60 Vbeta and 13 Jbeta primers were used. Sequenced by immunoSEQ multiplex PCR; TCRdb stores in-frame clones only, minus some. The sample has around 170,000 clones; roughly 83% are singletons. Sequenced material: PBMCs. J is TRBJ2-7 and V is TRBV6-1, with TRBD1 matching over 9 bases. The TCR comes from a woman aged 18-30 years in good health and CMV-seronegative. The CDR3: CASSYTRTGEGEQYF. The CDR3 nucleotides are TGTGCCAGCAGCTACACTCGGACAGGGGAGGGAGAGCAGTACTTC.